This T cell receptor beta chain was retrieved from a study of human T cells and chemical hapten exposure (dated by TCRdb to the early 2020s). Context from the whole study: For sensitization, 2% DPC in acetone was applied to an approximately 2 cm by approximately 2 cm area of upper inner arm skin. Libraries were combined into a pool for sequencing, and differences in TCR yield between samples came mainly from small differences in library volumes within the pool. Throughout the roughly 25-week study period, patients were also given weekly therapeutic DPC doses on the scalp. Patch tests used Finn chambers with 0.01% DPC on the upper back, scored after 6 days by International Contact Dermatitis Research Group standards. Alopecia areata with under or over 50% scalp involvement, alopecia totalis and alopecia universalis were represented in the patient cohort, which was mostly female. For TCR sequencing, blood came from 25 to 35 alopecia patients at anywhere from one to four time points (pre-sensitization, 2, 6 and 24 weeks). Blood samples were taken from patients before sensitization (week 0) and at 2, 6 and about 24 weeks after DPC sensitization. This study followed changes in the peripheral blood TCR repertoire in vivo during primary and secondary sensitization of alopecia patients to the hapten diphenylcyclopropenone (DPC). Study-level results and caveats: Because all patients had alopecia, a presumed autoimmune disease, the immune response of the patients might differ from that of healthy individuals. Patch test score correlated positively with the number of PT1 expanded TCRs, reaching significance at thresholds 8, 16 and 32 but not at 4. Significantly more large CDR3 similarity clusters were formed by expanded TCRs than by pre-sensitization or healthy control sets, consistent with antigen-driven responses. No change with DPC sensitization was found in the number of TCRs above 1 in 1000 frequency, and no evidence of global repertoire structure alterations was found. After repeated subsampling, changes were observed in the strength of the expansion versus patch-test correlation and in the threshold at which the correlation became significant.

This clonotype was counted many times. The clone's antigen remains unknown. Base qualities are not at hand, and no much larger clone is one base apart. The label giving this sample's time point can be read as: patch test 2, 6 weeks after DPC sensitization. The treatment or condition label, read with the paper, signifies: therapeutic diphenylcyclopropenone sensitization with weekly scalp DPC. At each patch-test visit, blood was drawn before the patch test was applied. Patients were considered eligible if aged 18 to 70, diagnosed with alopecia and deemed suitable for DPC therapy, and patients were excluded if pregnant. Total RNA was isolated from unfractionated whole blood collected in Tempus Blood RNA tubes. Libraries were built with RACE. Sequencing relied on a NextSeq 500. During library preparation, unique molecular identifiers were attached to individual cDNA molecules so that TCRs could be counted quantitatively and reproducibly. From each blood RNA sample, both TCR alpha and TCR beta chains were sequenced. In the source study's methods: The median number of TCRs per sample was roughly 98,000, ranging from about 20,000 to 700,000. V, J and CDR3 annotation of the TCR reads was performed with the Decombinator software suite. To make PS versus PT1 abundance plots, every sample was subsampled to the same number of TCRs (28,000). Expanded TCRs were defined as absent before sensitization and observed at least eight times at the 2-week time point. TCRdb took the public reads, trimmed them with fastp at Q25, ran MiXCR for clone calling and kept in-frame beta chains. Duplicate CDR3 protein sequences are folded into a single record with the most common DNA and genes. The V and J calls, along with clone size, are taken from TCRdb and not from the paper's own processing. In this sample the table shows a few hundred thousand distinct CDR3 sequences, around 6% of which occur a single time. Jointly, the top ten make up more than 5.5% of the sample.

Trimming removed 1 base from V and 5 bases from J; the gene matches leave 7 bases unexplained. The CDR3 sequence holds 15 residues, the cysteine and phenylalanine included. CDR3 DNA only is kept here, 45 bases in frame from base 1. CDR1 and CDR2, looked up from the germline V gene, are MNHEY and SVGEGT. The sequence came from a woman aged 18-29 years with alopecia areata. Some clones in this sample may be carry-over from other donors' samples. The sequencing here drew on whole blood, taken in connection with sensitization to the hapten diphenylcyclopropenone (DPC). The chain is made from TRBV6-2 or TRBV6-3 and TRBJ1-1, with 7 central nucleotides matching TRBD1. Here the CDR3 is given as CASSYFNRGGTEAFF. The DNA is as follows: TGTGCCAGCAGTTACTTCAACAGGGGAGGAACTGAAGCTTTCTTT.